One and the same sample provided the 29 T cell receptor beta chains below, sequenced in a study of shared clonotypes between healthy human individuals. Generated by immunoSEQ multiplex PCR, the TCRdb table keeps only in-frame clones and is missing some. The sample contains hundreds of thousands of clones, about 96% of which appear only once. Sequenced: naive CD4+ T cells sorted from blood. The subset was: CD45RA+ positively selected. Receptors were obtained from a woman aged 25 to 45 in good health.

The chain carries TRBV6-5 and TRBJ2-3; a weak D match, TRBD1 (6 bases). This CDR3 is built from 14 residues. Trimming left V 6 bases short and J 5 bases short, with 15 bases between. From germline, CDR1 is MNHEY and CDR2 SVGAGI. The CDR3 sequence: CASSQLGGGDTQYF. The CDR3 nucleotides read TGTGCCAGCAGCCAACTTGGGGGCGGAGATACGCAGTATTTT.

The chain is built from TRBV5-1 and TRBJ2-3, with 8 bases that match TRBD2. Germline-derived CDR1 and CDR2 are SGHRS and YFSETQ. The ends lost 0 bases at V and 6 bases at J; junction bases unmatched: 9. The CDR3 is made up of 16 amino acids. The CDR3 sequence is CASSLVRAGVGDTQYF. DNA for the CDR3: TGCGCCAGCAGCTTGGTTCGAGCGGGAGTGGGGGATACGCAGTATTTT.

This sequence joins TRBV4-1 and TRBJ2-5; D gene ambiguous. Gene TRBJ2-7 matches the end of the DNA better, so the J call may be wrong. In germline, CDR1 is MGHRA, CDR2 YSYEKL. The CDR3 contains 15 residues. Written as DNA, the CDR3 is TGCGCCAGCAGCCAAGAGCCTAGATGGTCCTACGAGCAGTACTTC. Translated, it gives CASSQEPRWSYEQYF.

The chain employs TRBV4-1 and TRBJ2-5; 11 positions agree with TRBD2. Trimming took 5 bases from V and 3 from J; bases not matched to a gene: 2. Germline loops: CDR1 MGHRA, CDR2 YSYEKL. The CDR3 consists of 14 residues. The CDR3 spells CASSTLAGEETQYF. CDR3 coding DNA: TGCGCCAGCAGCACACTAGCGGGAGAAGAGACCCAGTACTTC.

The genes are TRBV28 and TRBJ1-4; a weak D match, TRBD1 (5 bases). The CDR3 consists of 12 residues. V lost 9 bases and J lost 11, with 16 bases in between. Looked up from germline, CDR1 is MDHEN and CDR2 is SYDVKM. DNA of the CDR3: TGTGCCAGTAATGGGGGGATGGGGAAACTGTTTTTT. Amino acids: CASNGGMGKLFF.

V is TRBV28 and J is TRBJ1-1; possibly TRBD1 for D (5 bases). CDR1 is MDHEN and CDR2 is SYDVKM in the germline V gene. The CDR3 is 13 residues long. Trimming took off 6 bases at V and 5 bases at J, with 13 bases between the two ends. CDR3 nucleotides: TGTGCCAGCAGGAGGGGAGTAGATACTGAAGCTTTCTTT. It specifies CASRRGVDTEAFF.

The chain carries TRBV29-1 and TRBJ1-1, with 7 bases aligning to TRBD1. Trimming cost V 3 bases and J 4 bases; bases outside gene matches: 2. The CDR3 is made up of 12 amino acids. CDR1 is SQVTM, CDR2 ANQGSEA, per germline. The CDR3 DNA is TGCAGCGTTGACAGGGGGGGCACTGAAGCTTTCTTT. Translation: CSVDRGGTEAFF. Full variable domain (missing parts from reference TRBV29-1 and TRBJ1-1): SAVISQKPSRDICQRGTSLTIQCQVDSQVTMMFWYRQQPGQSLTLIATANQGSEATYESGFVIDKFPISRPNLTFSTLTVSNMSPEDSSIYLCSVDRGGTEAFFGQGTRLTVV.

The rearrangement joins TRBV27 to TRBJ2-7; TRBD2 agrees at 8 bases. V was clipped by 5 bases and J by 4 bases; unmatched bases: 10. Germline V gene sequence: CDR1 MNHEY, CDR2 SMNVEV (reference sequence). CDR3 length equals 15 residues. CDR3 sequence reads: CASSQNTGTRYEQYF. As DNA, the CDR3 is TGTGCCAGCAGTCAAAACACCGGGACTAGATACGAGCAGTACTTC.

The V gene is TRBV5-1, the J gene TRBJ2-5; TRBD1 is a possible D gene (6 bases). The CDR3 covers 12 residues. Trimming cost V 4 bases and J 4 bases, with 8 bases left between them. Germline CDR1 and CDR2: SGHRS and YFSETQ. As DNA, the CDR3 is TGCGCCAGCAGCGAGACAGGAGAGACCCAGTACTTC. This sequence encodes CASSETGETQYF.

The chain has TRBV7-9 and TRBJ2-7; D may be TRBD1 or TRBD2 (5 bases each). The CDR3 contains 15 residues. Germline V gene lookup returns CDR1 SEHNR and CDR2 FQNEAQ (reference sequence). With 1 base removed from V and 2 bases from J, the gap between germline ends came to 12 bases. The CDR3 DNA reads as TGTGCCAGCAGCTTAGTTGGGGGAGTACCCTACGAGCAGTACTTC. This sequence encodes CASSLVGGVPYEQYF. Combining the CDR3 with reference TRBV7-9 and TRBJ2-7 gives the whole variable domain DTGVSQNPRHKITKRGQNVTFRCDPISEHNRLYWYRQTLGQGPEFLTYFQNEAQLEKSRLLSDRFSAERPKGSFSTLEIQRTEQGDSAMYLCASSLVGGVPYEQYFGPGTRLTVT.

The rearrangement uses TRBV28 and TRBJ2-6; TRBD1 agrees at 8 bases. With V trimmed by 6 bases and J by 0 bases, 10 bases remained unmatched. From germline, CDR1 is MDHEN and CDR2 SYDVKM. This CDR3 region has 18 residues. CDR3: CASSFAGTGLSGANVLTF. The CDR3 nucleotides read TGTGCCAGCAGCTTCGCTGGGACAGGACTCTCTGGGGCCAACGTCCTGACTTTC.

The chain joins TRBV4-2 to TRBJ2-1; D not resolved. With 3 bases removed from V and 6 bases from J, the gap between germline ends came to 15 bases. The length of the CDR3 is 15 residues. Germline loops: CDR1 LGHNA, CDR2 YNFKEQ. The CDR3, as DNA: TGTGCCAGCAGCCACGGCAGCGCACCTCTCAATGAGCAGTTCTTC. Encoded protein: CASSHGSAPLNEQFF.

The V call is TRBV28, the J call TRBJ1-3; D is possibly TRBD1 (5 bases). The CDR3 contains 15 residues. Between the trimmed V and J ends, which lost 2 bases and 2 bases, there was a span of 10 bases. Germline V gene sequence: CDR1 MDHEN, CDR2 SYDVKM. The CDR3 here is CASSLGRAAGNTIYF. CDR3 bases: TGTGCCAGCAGTTTAGGCAGGGCTGCTGGAAACACCATATATTTT.

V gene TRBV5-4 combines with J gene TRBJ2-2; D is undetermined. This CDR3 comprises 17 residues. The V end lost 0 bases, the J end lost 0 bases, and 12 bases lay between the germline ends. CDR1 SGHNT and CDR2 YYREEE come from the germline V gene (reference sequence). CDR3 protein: CASSLADSLANTGELFF. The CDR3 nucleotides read TGTGCCAGCAGCTTGGCCGATAGCCTCGCGAACACCGGGGAGCTGTTTTTT.

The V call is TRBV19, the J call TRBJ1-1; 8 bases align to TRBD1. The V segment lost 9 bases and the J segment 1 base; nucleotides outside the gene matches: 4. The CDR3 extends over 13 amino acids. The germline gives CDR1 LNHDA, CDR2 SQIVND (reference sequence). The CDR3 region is CASGDRSNTEAFF. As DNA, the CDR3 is TGTGCCAGCGGGGACAGGTCGAACACTGAAGCTTTCTTT.

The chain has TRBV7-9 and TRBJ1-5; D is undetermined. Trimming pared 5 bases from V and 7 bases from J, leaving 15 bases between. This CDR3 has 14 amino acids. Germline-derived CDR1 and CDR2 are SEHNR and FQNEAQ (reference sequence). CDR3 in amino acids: CASSDGPGKQPQHF. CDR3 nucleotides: TGTGCCAGCAGCGACGGGCCGGGGAAGCAGCCCCAGCATTTT. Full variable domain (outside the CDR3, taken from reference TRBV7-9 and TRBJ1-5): DTGVSQNPRHKITKRGQNVTFRCDPISEHNRLYWYRQTLGQGPEFLTYFQNEAQLEKSRLLSDRFSAERPKGSFSTLEIQRTEQGDSAMYLCASSDGPGKQPQHFGDGTRLSIL.

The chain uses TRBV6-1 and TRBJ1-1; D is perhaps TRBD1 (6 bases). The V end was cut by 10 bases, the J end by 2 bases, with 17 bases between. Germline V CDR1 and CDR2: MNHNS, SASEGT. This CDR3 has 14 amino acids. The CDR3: CATHRGHLNTEAFF. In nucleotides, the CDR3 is TGTGCCACCCATCGGGGACACCTCAACACTGAAGCTTTCTTT.

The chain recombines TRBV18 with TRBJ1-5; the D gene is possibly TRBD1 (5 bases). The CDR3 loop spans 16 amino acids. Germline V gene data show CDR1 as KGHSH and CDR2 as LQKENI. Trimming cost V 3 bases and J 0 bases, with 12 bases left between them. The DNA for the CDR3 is TGTGCCAGCTCACCTTATAAGCAGGGTAGCAATCAGCCCCAGCATTTT. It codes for CASSPYKQGSNQPQHF.

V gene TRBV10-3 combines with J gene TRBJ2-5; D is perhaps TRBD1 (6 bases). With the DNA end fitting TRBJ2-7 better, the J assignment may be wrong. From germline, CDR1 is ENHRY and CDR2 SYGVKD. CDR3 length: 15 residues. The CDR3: CAISGGMGAFYEQYF. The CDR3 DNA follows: TGTGCCATCAGTGGGGGTATGGGGGCCTTCTACGAGCAGTACTTC.

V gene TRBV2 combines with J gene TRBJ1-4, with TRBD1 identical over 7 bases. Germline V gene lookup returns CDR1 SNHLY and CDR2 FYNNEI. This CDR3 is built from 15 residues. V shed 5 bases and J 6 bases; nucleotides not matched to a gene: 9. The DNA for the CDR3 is TGTGCCAGCAGTTCACAGGGGCAGGCGTATGAAAAACTGTTTTTT. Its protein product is CASSSQGQAYEKLFF.

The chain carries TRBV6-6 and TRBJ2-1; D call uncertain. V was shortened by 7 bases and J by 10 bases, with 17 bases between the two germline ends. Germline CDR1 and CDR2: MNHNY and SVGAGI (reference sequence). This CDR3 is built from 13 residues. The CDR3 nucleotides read TGTGCCAGCAAAACCGGTCCCCCCGGGGAGCAGTTCTTC. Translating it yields CASKTGPPGEQFF.

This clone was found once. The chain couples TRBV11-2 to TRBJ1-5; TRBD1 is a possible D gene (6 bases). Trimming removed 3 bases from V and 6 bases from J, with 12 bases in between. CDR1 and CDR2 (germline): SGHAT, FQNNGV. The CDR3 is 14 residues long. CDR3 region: CASSLSGGPQPQHF. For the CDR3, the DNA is TGTGCCAGCAGCTTGTCTGGGGGGCCTCAGCCCCAGCATTTT.

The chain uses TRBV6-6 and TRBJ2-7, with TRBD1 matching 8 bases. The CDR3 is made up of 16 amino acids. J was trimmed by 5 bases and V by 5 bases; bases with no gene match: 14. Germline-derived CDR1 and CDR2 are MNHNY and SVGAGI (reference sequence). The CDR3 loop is CASSTLRGTGEHEQYF. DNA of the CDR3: TGTGCCAGCAGTACCCTGCGAGGGACAGGAGAGCACGAGCAGTACTTC.

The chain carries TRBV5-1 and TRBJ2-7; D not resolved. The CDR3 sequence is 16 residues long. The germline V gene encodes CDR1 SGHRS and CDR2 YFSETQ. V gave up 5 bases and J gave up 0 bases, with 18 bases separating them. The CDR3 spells CASSSISPVSSYEQYF. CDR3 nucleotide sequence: TGCGCCAGCAGTTCAATCTCGCCGGTCAGCTCCTACGAGCAGTACTTC.

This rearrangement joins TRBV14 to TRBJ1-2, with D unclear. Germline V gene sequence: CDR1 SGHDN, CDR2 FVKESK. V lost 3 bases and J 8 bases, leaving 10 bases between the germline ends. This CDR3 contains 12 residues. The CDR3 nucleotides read TGTGCCAGCAGCCATCGGGTGGGCGGCTACACCTTC. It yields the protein CASSHRVGGYTF.

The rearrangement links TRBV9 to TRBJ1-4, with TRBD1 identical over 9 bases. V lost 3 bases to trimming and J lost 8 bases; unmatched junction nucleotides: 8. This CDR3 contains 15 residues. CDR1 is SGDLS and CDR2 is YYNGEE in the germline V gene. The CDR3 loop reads CASSAGGQGYEKLFF. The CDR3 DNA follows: TGTGCCAGCAGCGCGGGGGGACAGGGATACGAAAAACTGTTTTTT.

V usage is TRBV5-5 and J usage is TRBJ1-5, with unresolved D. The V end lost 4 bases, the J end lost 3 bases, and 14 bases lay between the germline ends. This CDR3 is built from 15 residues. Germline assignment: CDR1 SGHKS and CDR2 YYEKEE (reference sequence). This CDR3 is CASSLGSGFNQPQHF. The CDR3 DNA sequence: TGTGCCAGCAGCCTGGGGTCTGGCTTCAATCAGCCCCAGCATTTT.

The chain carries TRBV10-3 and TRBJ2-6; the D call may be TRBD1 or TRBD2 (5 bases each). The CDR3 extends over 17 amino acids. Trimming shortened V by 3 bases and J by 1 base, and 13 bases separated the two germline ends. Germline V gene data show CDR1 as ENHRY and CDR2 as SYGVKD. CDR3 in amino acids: CAISDPARGSGANVLTF. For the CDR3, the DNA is TGTGCCATCAGTGACCCGGCGAGGGGATCTGGGGCCAACGTCCTGACTTTC.

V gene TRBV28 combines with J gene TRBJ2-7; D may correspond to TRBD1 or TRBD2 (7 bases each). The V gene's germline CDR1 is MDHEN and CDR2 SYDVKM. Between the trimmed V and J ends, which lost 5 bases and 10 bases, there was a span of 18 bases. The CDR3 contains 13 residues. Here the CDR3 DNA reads TGTGCCAGCAGTCGGGACGGGACAGCGGGACAGTACTTC. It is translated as CASSRDGTAGQYF.